This TCR beta chain appears in the sequencing data of a study of beta chain features in type 1 diabetes. Study-level background: When patients were set against healthy donors, age, gender and cell yields were similar. Across the samples, 90 million to 120 million sorted cells were examined in total. Study results and caveats: At VDJ recombination sites, type 1 diabetes patients had fewer insertions and more deleted nucleotides.

About this clone itself: The target antigen is unknown.

The investigators reverse transcribed all of the isolated RNA, so they sequenced expressed TCRB transcripts. Profiling relied on immunoSEQ multiplex PCR, and the TCRdb table lists in-frame clones only, not all of them. Of over 350,000 clones detected, about 16% appear once; the ten largest clones hold about 0.02%. Source material: naive CD4+ T cells from blood. This clonotype was sampled from a woman aged 18-29 years in good health.

The CDR3 loop reads CAWVKAGTGVTEAFF. The CDR3 nucleotides read TGTGCCTGGGTGAAAGCCGGGACAGGGGTGACTGAAGCTTTCTTT. The chain uses TRBV30 and TRBJ1-1, with 10 bases aligning to TRBD1. The CDR3 has 15 residues. The V gene's germline CDR1 is GTSNPN and CDR2 SVGIG (reference sequence). V lost 5 bases, J lost 5 bases, and 11 bases stayed unmatched. Based on the CDR3 plus reference TRBV30 and TRBJ1-1, the full variable domain is SQTIHQWPATLVQPVGSPLSLECTVEGTSNPNLYWYRQAAGRGLQLLFYSVGIGQISSEVPQNLSASRPQDRQFILSSKKLLLSDSGFYLCAWVKAGTGVTEAFFGQGTRLTVV.